These T cell receptor beta chains were read from a single sample in a study of T cell responses to AZD1222 COVID-19 vaccine. Profiling relied on immunoSEQ multiplex PCR, and the TCRdb table lists in-frame clones only, not all of them. Among around 140,000 clones listed, 91% were seen once. Material: peripheral blood, obtained 28 days after the second AZD1222 dose. The receptors come from an adult who received the AZD1222 COVID-19 vaccine. The CDR3 runs from the conserved cysteine through the conserved F or W. The order of the fields is J gene, clone size, D gene, V gene, CDR3 protein, CDR3 DNA. The D gene is left open where the match is weak. For some rows the clone size is stated as once, few or many, or as a class when expanded; others skip it.

TRBJ1-2,.,.,TRBV27,CASSFGLNYGYTF,TGTGCCAGCAGTTTTGGTTTAAACTATGGCTACACCTTC
TRBJ2-5,.,.,TRBV7-6,CASSLGRLAGYWVETQYF,TGTGCCAGCAGCTTGGGGCGGCTAGCAGGATATTGGGTGGAGACCCAGTACTTC
TRBJ2-5,.,TRBD2,TRBV5-6,CASSLAGTSRETQYF,TGTGCCAGCAGCTTGGCGGGGACTAGCCGAGAGACCCAGTACTTC
TRBJ2-5,.,TRBD1,TRBV29-1,CSVERPNRGQTQYF,TGCAGCGTTGAAAGACCAAACAGGGGGCAGACCCAGTACTTC
TRBJ1-1,.,.,TRBV21-1,CASSRQGACTEAFF,TGTGCCAGCAGCAGACAGGGGGCATGTACTGAAGCTTTCTTT
TRBJ1-4,.,.,TRBV7-3,CASSLGVGEKLFF,TGTGCCAGCAGCCTAGGGGTCGGAGAAAAACTGTTTTTT
TRBJ2-5,.,.,TRBV5-4,CASSVPGTEGETQYF,TGTGCCAGCAGCGTACCCGGGACCGAAGGGGAGACCCAGTACTTC
TRBJ2-1,.,.,TRBV3-1/TRBV3-2,CASSQVWDEQFF,TGTGCCAGCAGCCAAGTTTGGGATGAGCAGTTCTTC
TRBJ1-2,.,.,TRBV30,CAWSARIYGYTF,TGTGCCTGGAGCGCCCGCATCTATGGCTACACCTTC
TRBJ1-1,.,TRBD1,TRBV6-5,CAGRTGNTEAFF,TGTGCCGGCAGGACAGGGAACACTGAAGCTTTCTTT
TRBJ1-4,.,.,TRBV5-1,CASTRSGAATNEKLFF,TGCGCCAGCACCCGTTCAGGGGCTGCAACTAATGAAAAACTGTTTTTT
TRBJ2-5,.,.,TRBV29-1,CSVETLGPETQYF,TGCAGCGTTGAAACACTAGGACCAGAGACCCAGTACTTC
TRBJ2-1,.,TRBD2,TRBV19,CASSSGLAANNEQFF,TGTGCCAGTAGTTCCGGTCTAGCGGCAAACAATGAGCAGTTCTTC
TRBJ1-6,.,TRBD1,TRBV6-7,CASSSALGQGESSNSPLHF,TGTGCCAGCAGCTCGGCCCTGGGACAGGGTGAAAGTAGTAATTCACCCCTCCACTTT
TRBJ1-2,.,.,TRBV11-3,CASSLGSYGYTF,TGTGCCAGCAGCTTAGGCTCCTATGGCTACACCTTC
TRBJ1-5,once,.,TRBV18,CASSLRGGWDQPQHF,TGTGCCAGCTCGCTGCGAGGGGGTTGGGATCAGCCCCAGCATTTT
TRBJ1-2,.,.,TRBV4-3,CASSQGDQDIGYTF,TGCGCCAGCAGCCAAGGGGATCAGGACATTGGCTACACCTTC
TRBJ2-5,.,.,TRBV11-3,CASSSHLKQGQETQYF,TGTGCCAGCAGCTCGCACCTTAAACAGGGCCAAGAGACCCAGTACTTC
TRBJ1-1,.,TRBD1,TRBV7-9,CASSEKGQLQREAFF,TGTGCCAGCAGCGAAAAGGGACAGCTTCAAAGGGAAGCTTTCTTT
TRBJ1-2,.,TRBD1,TRBV30,CASTGTGVGYTF,TGTGCCTCTACCGGGACAGGGGTTGGCTACACCTTC
TRBJ2-1,.,.,TRBV7-3,CASSPRGGGAYNEQFF,TGTGCCAGCAGCCCGAGGGGGGGCGGTGCCTACAATGAGCAGTTCTTC
TRBJ1-4,once,.,TRBV6-2/TRBV6-3,CASSYGAARKLFF,TGTGCCAGCAGTTACGGGGCAGCCAGAAAACTGTTTTTT
TRBJ2-2,few,.,TRBV29-1,CSVEAFANTGELFF,TGCAGCGTTGAAGCTTTTGCGAACACCGGGGAGCTGTTTTTT